The 24 T cell receptor beta chains presented below share a single source sample, sequenced in a study of glioma-infiltrating T cells. Amplification of TCR alpha and beta CDR3 regions from RNA used iRepertoire nested multiplex PCR. TCRdb itself ran the multiplex PCR reads through MiXCR, one entry per CDR3 protein. This sample yields around 170,000 distinct CDR3 sequences, of which about 47% are seen a single time; around 5.3% belongs to the top ten. The sample consisted of glioma tissue, nonneoplastic brain tissue, or PBMCs (not recorded which). The receptors stem from a human donor with low-grade glioma or glioblastoma, undergoing nonglioma brain surgery, or in good health (not recorded which).

About this clonotype: One base away lies a much larger clone, so this may be a sequencing read error. V usage is TRBV28 and J usage is TRBJ2-7; the D gene could be TRBD1 or TRBD2 (5 bases each). CDR3 length: 14 residues. Trimming cost V 8 bases and J 4 bases, with 18 bases left between them. CDR1 and CDR2 from the germline V gene are MDHEN and SYDVKM. CDR3 nucleotides: TGTGCCAGCGAGAAGAGAGGGGTGGCTTACGAGCAGTACTTC. It yields the protein CASEKRGVAYEQYF.

In its sample, this clonotype was seen a few times. One end of the junction is discordant with germline, which a read error may explain. The chain has TRBV20-1 and TRBJ2-5; D gene unclear. Germline loops: CDR1 DFQATT, CDR2 SNEGSKA (reference sequence). This CDR3 spans 12 amino acids. The CDR3 region is CSALVGPENQYF. As DNA, the CDR3 is TGCAGTGCTCTGGTTGGGCCGGAGAACCAGTACTTC.

About this clonotype: A read error may be the cause here, since a much bigger clone is one base away. This chain uses TRBV27 with TRBJ2-3; a weak D match, TRBD2 (5 bases). The CDR3 has 13 residues. Per germline, CDR1 MNHEY and CDR2 SMNVEV (reference sequence). Trimming cost V 7 bases and J 4 bases, with 12 bases left between them. The CDR3 region is CASKGSGSDTQYF. CDR3 bases: TGTGCCAGCAAAGGGAGTGGGTCAGATACGCAGTATTTT.

This clonotype is a singleton in its sample. A read error may be the cause here, since a much bigger clone is one base away. This chain joins TRBV7-9 and TRBJ1-1, with D unresolved. The V gene lost 3 bases and the J gene lost 1 base, with 6 bases spanning the gap. CDR3 length: 13 amino acids. Germline-derived CDR1 and CDR2 are SEHNR and FQNEAQ (reference sequence). The CDR3 here is CASSFEKNTEAFF. The CDR3 coding sequence is TGTGCCAGCAGCTTCGAGAAGAACACTGAAGCTTTCTTT. The full variable domain, rest sourced from reference TRBV7-9 and TRBJ1-1, is DTGVSQNPRHKITKRGQNVTFRCDPISEHNRLYWYRQTLGQGPEFLTYFQNEAQLEKSRLLSDRFSAERPKGSFSTLEIQRTEQGDSAMYLCASSFEKNTEAFFGQGTRLTVV.

A note on this clonotype: One end of the junction is discordant with germline, which a read error may explain. V gene TRBV4-2 combines with J gene TRBJ1-3, with D maybe TRBD1 (6 bases). The CDR3 has 18 residues. Germline assignment: CDR1 LGHNA and CDR2 YNFKEQ. The CDR3 DNA is TGTGCCAGCAGCCAAGCGGGGGGACATTTAACCTCTGGAAACACCATACATTTT. It specifies CASSQAGGHLTSGNTIHF.

Comment on this clonotype: A much bigger clone sits one base away, suggesting this may be a read error. The V call is TRBV2, the J call TRBJ2-1; D gene uncertain. V dropped 3 bases and J dropped 6 bases, with 9 bases sitting between them. This CDR3 has 13 residues. Germline V CDR1 and CDR2: SNHLY, FYNNEI. CDR3 sequence reads: CASSDGWRNEQFF. The CDR3, as DNA: TGTGCCAGCAGTGACGGGTGGCGCAATGAGCAGTTCTTC.

This clonotype was detected ten times or more. The rearrangement links TRBV27 to TRBJ2-7; tentatively, D is TRBD1 or TRBD2 (6 bases each). Trimming removed 6 bases at V and 2 bases at J, with 14 bases between. CDR1 is MNHEY, CDR2 SMNVEV, per germline (reference sequence). This CDR3 is 14 amino acids long. The CDR3 here is CASRRGQPPYEQYF. Written as DNA, the CDR3 is TGTGCCAGCAGACGGGGGCAGCCGCCCTACGAGCAGTACTTC.

The V and J genes are TRBV2 and TRBJ2-1; 8 bases fit TRBD2. V dropped 5 bases and J dropped 7; count of bases not matched to a gene: 7. Germline loops: CDR1 SNHLY, CDR2 FYNNEI. The CDR3 runs 14 residues. The CDR3 region is CASSPGGPANEQFF. Here the CDR3 DNA reads TGTGCCAGCAGTCCGGGAGGGCCTGCGAATGAGCAGTTCTTC.

Many counts were recorded for this clonotype. V is TRBV28 and J is TRBJ1-2; D unclear. The CDR3 extends over 12 amino acids. V dropped 6 bases and J dropped 6 bases, with 11 bases sitting between them. The germline gives CDR1 MDHEN, CDR2 SYDVKM. In DNA form, the CDR3 reads TGTGCCAGCAGCTTGAAGCCGAATGGCTACACCTTC. It encodes CASSLKPNGYTF.

Worth noting for this clonotype: A much larger clone differs from this one at a single base, so this may be a read error. V usage is TRBV25-1 and J usage is TRBJ2-1, with D possibly being TRBD2 (5 bases). Germline V gene lookup returns CDR1 MGHDK and CDR2 SYGVNS. The CDR3 contains 16 residues. The V gene lost 2 bases and the J gene lost 5 bases, with 16 bases spanning the gap. CDR3 in amino acids: CASSEPRERADNEQFF. In DNA, the CDR3 is TGTGCCAGCAGTGAACCCCGGGAAAGGGCGGACAATGAGCAGTTCTTC.

This clonotype was seen many times. This chain joins TRBV6-1 and TRBJ2-7, with D perhaps matching TRBD1 (5 bases). CDR3 size: 12 residues. The germline CDR1 and CDR2 sequences are MNHNS and SASEGT. Trimming took 5 bases from V and 5 from J, leaving 10 bases between them. The DNA for the CDR3 is TGTGCCAGCAGTCCCCAGGGTCACGAGCAGTACTTC. Protein sequence: CASSPQGHEQYF.

This clonotype was picked up many times. The CDR3 reads CAILGRTGELFF. In DNA form, the CDR3 reads TGTGCCATTCTAGGTCGGACCGGGGAGCTGTTTTTT. The rearrangement links TRBV6-1 to TRBJ2-2; D remains unclear. Looked up from germline, CDR1 is MNHNS and CDR2 is SASEGT. The CDR3 sequence is 12 residues long. V dropped 10 bases and J dropped 5 bases, with 11 bases sitting between them.

The chain couples TRBV19 to TRBJ2-1; TRBD1 is a possible D gene (6 bases). CDR3 size: 18 residues. With 1 base removed from V and 0 bases from J, the gap between germline ends came to 16 bases. CDR1 is LNHDA, CDR2 SQIVND, per germline (reference sequence). CDR3 sequence: CASSIGGPAGPSYNEQFF. The CDR3 nucleotides are TGTGCCAGTAGTATAGGGGGGCCGGCAGGGCCCTCCTACAATGAGCAGTTCTTC.

This clonotype came up once. A much larger clone differs by one base, so this may be a read error. The chain employs TRBV2 and TRBJ1-1; no clear D. Germline assignment: CDR1 SNHLY and CDR2 FYNNEI. CDR3 length: 13 residues. Between the trimmed V and J ends, which lost 10 bases and 0 bases, there was a span of 12 bases. CDR3 sequence: CATLYDMNTEAFF. In DNA, the CDR3 is TGTGCCACCCTATACGACATGAACACTGAAGCTTTCTTT.

This clonotype was detected only a few times. This chain uses TRBV19 with TRBJ1-1; possible D gene TRBD1, 5 bases. Germline assignment: CDR1 LNHDA and CDR2 SQIVND (reference sequence). V lost 8 bases and J 4 bases, leaving 8 bases between the germline ends. The CDR3 runs 11 residues. The CDR3 loop is CASQTATEAFF. CDR3 nucleotides: TGTGCCAGTCAGACAGCCACTGAAGCTTTCTTT. Full variable domain (outside the CDR3, taken from reference TRBV19 and TRBJ1-1): DGGITQSPKYLFRKEGQNVTLSCEQNLNHDAMYWYRQDPGQGLRLIYYSQIVNDFQKGDIAEGYSVSREKKESFPLTVTSAQKNPTAFYLCASQTATEAFFGQGTRLTVV.

This clonotype showed up just a few times. The chain recombines TRBV12-3 or TRBV12-4 with TRBJ1-1; no clear D. The V gene lost 2 bases and the J gene lost 6 bases, with 7 bases spanning the gap. The CDR3 sequence is 12 residues long. CDR3 in DNA: TGTGCCAGCAGTTTAAGGGAGGCTGAAGCTTTCTTT. The encoded protein is CASSLREAEAFF.

The chain has TRBV5-5 and TRBJ2-7; D ambiguous. This CDR3 is built from 12 residues. From germline, CDR1 is SGHKS and CDR2 YYEKEE (reference sequence). Trimming took off 3 bases at V and 5 bases at J, with 9 bases between the two ends. DNA of the CDR3: TGTGCCAGCAGCTGGGCCAGCCACGAGCAGTACTTC. It codes for CASSWASHEQYF.

With regard to this clonotype: This sequence may be a read error, since a much larger clone differs from it by one base. The J gene is TRBJ2-1, the V gene TRBV6-1, with 7 bases lining up with TRBD2. Germline V gene data show CDR1 as MNHNS and CDR2 as SASEGT. The CDR3 is 16 residues long. The V and J ends lost 7 bases and 4 bases, in that order; junction bases with no gene match: 13. In nucleotides, the CDR3 is TGTGCCAGCACCGTGGGCGGGAGTGAGTTTTACAATGAGCAGTTCTTC. Translation: CASTVGGSEFYNEQFF.

At least ten counts were recorded for this clonotype. This chain links TRBV20-1 with TRBJ1-5, with D perhaps matching TRBD1 (6 bases). The CDR3 extends over 14 amino acids. V was shortened by 6 bases and J by 0 bases, with 12 bases between the two germline ends. Germline CDR1 and CDR2: DFQATT and SNEGSKA (reference sequence). DNA for the CDR3: TGCAGTGCGGATGGACAGAGTAGCAATCAGCCCCAGCATTTT. Translation: CSADGQSSNQPQHF.

This clonotype was counted many times. The V and J genes are TRBV20-1 and TRBJ1-2, with a tentative D call TRBD1 (5 bases). There are 15 residues in the CDR3. V lost 7 bases, J lost 3 bases, and 21 bases lay in between. Germline lookup yields CDR1 DFQATT and CDR2 SNEGSKA (reference sequence). CDR3 residues: CSVNLHAGSHYGYTF. The CDR3 coding sequence is TGCAGTGTTAATCTCCACGCAGGGTCTCACTATGGCTACACCTTC.

This clonotype was found once. A much larger clone differs by one base, so this may be a read error. J is TRBJ2-1 and V is TRBV28, with a tentative D call TRBD2 (7 bases). V shed 3 bases and J shed 16 bases, with 22 bases lying between them. This CDR3 has 14 residues. Germline CDR1 is MDHEN and CDR2 is SYDVKM. The CDR3 DNA follows: TGTGCCAGCAGTTTGAGCACAACAGGGAGGGGGATTTTCTTC. Amino acid sequence: CASSLSTTGRGIFF.

This clonotype was found many times. This rearrangement joins TRBV28 to TRBJ1-1; 7 bases agree with TRBD1. Germline CDR1 is MDHEN and CDR2 is SYDVKM. The CDR3 has 14 amino acids. The J segment lost 8 bases and the V segment lost 6 bases, leaving 12 bases of the junction unmatched. The CDR3: CASSPDPRDSEAFF. The CDR3, as DNA: TGTGCCAGCAGCCCTGACCCCCGGGACAGCGAAGCTTTCTTT.

In its sample, this clonotype was seen many times. The chain carries TRBV28 and TRBJ1-5; D remains ambiguous. The CDR3 length is 15 residues. The V end was cut by 3 bases, the J end by 2 bases, with 11 bases between. Germline V lookup: CDR1 MDHEN, CDR2 SYDVKM. CDR3 amino acids: CASSFGGMGNQPQHF. In DNA form, the CDR3 reads TGTGCCAGCAGTTTCGGAGGGATGGGCAATCAGCCCCAGCATTTT.

This clonotype was counted many times. The chain recombines TRBV28 with TRBJ2-7; 7 bases are shared with TRBD1. Losses at the gene ends were 6 bases for V and 3 bases for J; bases not matched to a gene: 5. The CDR3 covers 13 residues. Germline CDR1 and CDR2: MDHEN and SYDVKM. Here the CDR3 reads CASSGTVNYEQYF. In DNA form, the CDR3 reads TGTGCCAGCAGCGGGACAGTAAACTACGAGCAGTACTTC. Full variable domain (missing parts from reference TRBV28 and TRBJ2-7): DVKVTQSSRYLVKRTGEKVFLECVQDMDHENMFWYRQDPGLGLRLIYFSYDVKMKEKGDIPEGYSVSREKKERFSLILESASTNQTSMYLCASSGTVNYEQYFGPGTRLTVT.